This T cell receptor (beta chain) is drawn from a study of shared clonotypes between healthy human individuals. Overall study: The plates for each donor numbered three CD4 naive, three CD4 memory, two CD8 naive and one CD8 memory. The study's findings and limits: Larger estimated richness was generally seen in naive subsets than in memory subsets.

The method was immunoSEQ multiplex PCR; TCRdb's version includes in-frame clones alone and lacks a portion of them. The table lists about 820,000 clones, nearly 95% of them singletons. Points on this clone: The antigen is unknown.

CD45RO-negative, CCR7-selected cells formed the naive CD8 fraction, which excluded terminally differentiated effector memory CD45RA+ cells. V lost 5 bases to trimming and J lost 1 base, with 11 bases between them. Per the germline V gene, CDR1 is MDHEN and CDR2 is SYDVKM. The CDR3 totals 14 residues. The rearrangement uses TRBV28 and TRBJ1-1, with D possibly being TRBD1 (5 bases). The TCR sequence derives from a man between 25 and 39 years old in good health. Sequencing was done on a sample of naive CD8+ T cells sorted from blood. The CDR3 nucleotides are TGTGCCAGCAGTCCCGGGACGGGGAACACTGAAGCTTTCTTT. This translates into CASSPGTGNTEAFF. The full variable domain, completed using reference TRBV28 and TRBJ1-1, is DVKVTQSSRYLVKRTGEKVFLECVQDMDHENMFWYRQDPGLGLRLIYFSYDVKMKEKGDIPEGYSVSREKKERFSLILESASTNQTSMYLCASSPGTGNTEAFFGQGTRLTVV.